A single sample is the source of the 30 T cell receptor beta chains below, sequenced in a study of T cell responses to AZD1222 COVID-19 vaccine. Using immunoSEQ multiplex PCR, the repertoire was profiled, and TCRdb retains in-frame clones only, with some absent. This repertoire shows around 100,000 clones, 80% to 90% found once; its top ten account for roughly 15%. Sequencing used peripheral blood, obtained on day 0 of AZD1222 vaccination. Receptors originate from an adult in good health.

The chain has TRBV5-4 and TRBJ2-7; 8 bases fit TRBD2. CDR1 and CDR2 from the germline V gene are SGHNT and YYREEE (reference sequence). CDR3 length equals 14 residues. V lost 0 bases to trimming and J lost 6 bases; unmatched junction nucleotides: 5. CDR3 protein: CASSLGLAGGEQYF. DNA for the CDR3: TGTGCCAGCAGCTTGGGCCTAGCGGGTGGCGAGCAGTACTTC.

The chain joins TRBV28 to TRBJ2-5; D is possibly TRBD2 (7 bases). V was cut by 6 bases and J by 5 bases, with 19 bases left in between. Germline CDR1 and CDR2: MDHEN and SYDVKM. This CDR3 has 15 amino acids. The CDR3 coding sequence is TGTGCCAGCAGAGGCCGACCCGGGGGGCGGGAGACCCAGTACTTC. Encoded protein: CASRGRPGGRETQYF.

The J gene is TRBJ1-3, the V gene TRBV19; D unclear. This CDR3 has 13 residues. In germline, CDR1 is LNHDA, CDR2 SQIVND (reference sequence). V lost 7 bases and J 1 base, leaving 8 bases between the germline ends. The CDR3 bases are TGTGCCAGTATGAAAAGGTCTGGAAACACCATATATTTT. Translation gives CASMKRSGNTIYF.

The chain is built from TRBV30 and TRBJ2-7; tentative D call: TRBD2 (5 bases). CDR3 length equals 16 residues. The V end lost 3 bases, the J end lost 2 bases, and 20 bases lay between the germline ends. The V gene's germline CDR1 is GTSNPN and CDR2 SVGIG (reference sequence). The CDR3 loop reads CAWSRGRAGEAYEQYF. The CDR3 bases are TGTGCCTGGAGCCGCGGTCGGGCGGGCGAAGCCTACGAGCAGTACTTC.

The gene calls are TRBV18 and TRBJ2-7; TRBD1 might be the D (6 bases). This CDR3 has 15 amino acids. Trimming pared 6 bases from V and 0 bases from J, leaving 15 bases between. Germline V lookup: CDR1 KGHSH, CDR2 LQKENI. DNA of the CDR3: TGTGCCAGCTCTCAACGACAGGACCCCTCCTACGAGCAGTACTTC. This codes for CASSQRQDPSYEQYF.

V is TRBV6-6 and J is TRBJ2-7; D ambiguous. Germline V gene sequence: CDR1 MNHNY, CDR2 SVGAGI (reference sequence). The CDR3 totals 11 residues. V lost 6 bases, J lost 3 bases, and 6 bases lay in between. The CDR3 sequence: CASSRNYEQYF. DNA for the CDR3: TGTGCCAGCAGCCGTAACTACGAGCAGTACTTC.

The J gene is TRBJ1-2, the V gene TRBV19; 7 nucleotides align to TRBD1. V dropped 4 bases and J dropped 1; count of bases not matched to a gene: 18. The CDR3 spans 19 residues. Germline lookup yields CDR1 LNHDA and CDR2 SQIVND (reference sequence). Here the CDR3 reads CASSTDNRGPVYSNYGYTF. The CDR3 region has the DNA TGTGCCAGTAGTACAGACAACAGGGGACCCGTATATAGTAACTATGGCTACACCTTC. Based on the CDR3 plus reference TRBV19 and TRBJ1-2, the full variable domain is DGGITQSPKYLFRKEGQNVTLSCEQNLNHDAMYWYRQDPGQGLRLIYYSQIVNDFQKGDIAEGYSVSREKKESFPLTVTSAQKNPTAFYLCASSTDNRGPVYSNYGYTFGSGTRLTVV.

The CDR3 coding sequence is TGTGCCAGTAGTATGGAGACAGGGGCTAGGATTAATTCACCCCTCCACTTT. As protein: CASSMETGARINSPLHF. The chain uses TRBV19 and TRBJ1-6, with 8 bases fitting TRBD1. Trimming at V came to 3 bases and at J to 6 bases, leaving 10 bases not matched to a gene. The CDR3 length is 17 residues. Germline loops: CDR1 LNHDA, CDR2 SQIVND (reference sequence).

V usage is TRBV2 and J usage is TRBJ1-3, with 7 positions matching TRBD1. The V gene's germline CDR1 is SNHLY and CDR2 FYNNEI. This CDR3 has 14 residues. With V trimmed by 6 bases and J by 1 base, 3 bases remained unmatched. In DNA form, the CDR3 reads TGTGCCAGCAGGACGACAGGGTCTGGAAACACCATATATTTT. Its translation: CASRTTGSGNTIYF.

This clone was picked up one time. The J gene is TRBJ2-5, the V gene TRBV7-8; no clear D. CDR3 length: 15 amino acids. Trimming stripped 1 base from V and 7 bases from J, with 16 bases between. Germline V gene lookup returns CDR1 SGHVS and CDR2 FQNEAQ. In nucleotides, the CDR3 is TGTGCCAGCAGCTTAGTATCACAGTCTGTAGGGACCCAGTACTTC. Protein product: CASSLVSQSVGTQYF.

The chain couples TRBV29-1 to TRBJ1-1; D gene uncertain. V was shortened by 7 bases and J by 0 bases, with 9 bases between the two germline ends. Germline V lookup: CDR1 SQVTM, CDR2 ANQGSEA. CDR3 length: 12 amino acids. The DNA for the CDR3 is TGCAGCGGCCAGAGGATGAACACTGAAGCTTTCTTT. This codes for CSGQRMNTEAFF.

The chain carries TRBV5-1 and TRBJ2-7; TRBD2 is a possible D gene (5 bases). Germline V gives CDR1 SGHRS, CDR2 YFSETQ. Trimming pared 1 base from V and 5 bases from J, leaving 13 bases between. This CDR3 contains 14 residues. CDR3 residues: CASSLTRGVDEQYF. The CDR3 region has the DNA TGCGCCAGCAGCTTGACCCGGGGAGTCGACGAGCAGTACTTC. The full variable domain, rest sourced from reference TRBV5-1 and TRBJ2-7, is KAGVTQTPRYLIKTRGQQVTLSCSPISGHRSVSWYQQTPGQGLQFLFEYFSETQRNKGNFPGRFSGRQFSNSRSEMNVSTLELGDSALYLCASSLTRGVDEQYFGPGTRLTVT.

This rearrangement joins TRBV5-1 to TRBJ2-7; 10 bases match TRBD1. Unmatched junction bases numbered 6, after V lost 5 bases and J lost 1 base. In germline, CDR1 is SGHRS, CDR2 YFSETQ. The CDR3 has 15 amino acids. This chain's CDR3 is CASRLTGGRSYEQYF. In nucleotides, the CDR3 is TGCGCCAGCAGGTTGACAGGGGGCCGGTCCTACGAGCAGTACTTC.

Concerning this clone: This specimen includes other DNA sequences encoding the same CDR3. The chain links TRBV6-2 or TRBV6-3 to TRBJ1-5; D unresolved. The CDR3 consists of 15 residues. V was pared by 0 bases and J by 6 bases, with 12 bases between. Germline assignment: CDR1 MNHEY and CDR2 SVGEGT. CDR3 sequence (DNA): TGTGCCAGCAGTTACTCGTCGGTCGGGGTTCAGCCCCAGCATTTT. Encoded protein: CASSYSSVGVQPQHF.

V and J are TRBV5-1 and TRBJ2-2; TRBD2 agrees at 13 bases. With 4 bases clipped from V and 4 bases from J, the junction kept 4 bases outside the gene matches. This CDR3 comprises 16 residues. CDR1 SGHRS and CDR2 YFSETQ come from the germline V gene. The CDR3 region is CASSETSGGATGELFF. In DNA form, the CDR3 reads TGCGCCAGCAGCGAAACTAGCGGGGGGGCCACCGGGGAGCTGTTTTTT.

V and J are TRBV19 and TRBJ2-6, with 13 bases aligning to TRBD2. With V trimmed by 9 bases and J by 1 base, 6 bases remained unmatched. Germline loops: CDR1 LNHDA, CDR2 SQIVND (reference sequence). The CDR3 totals 17 residues. In DNA form, the CDR3 reads TGTGCCAGCCGACTAGCGGGGGGTCCTTCTGGGGCCAACGTCCTGACTTTC. Its translation: CASRLAGGPSGANVLTF.

This chain uses TRBV6-2 or TRBV6-3 with TRBJ2-2; maybe TRBD1 (6 bases). V was trimmed by 0 bases and J by 1 base, leaving 21 bases between them. This CDR3 spans 20 amino acids. Germline V CDR1 and CDR2: MNHEY, SVGEGT. CDR3 nucleotides: TGTGCCAGCAGTTACTCGAGTGTCCTCCCAACCAGGGGGAACACCGGGGAGCTGTTTTTT. This sequence encodes CASSYSSVLPTRGNTGELFF.

The CDR3: CASSPHTEAFF. CDR3 DNA sequence: TGTGCCAGCAGCCCCCACACTGAAGCTTTCTTT. This rearrangement joins TRBV6-2 or TRBV6-3 to TRBJ1-1; D is unclear. Per germline, CDR1 MNHEY and CDR2 SVGEGT. The CDR3 covers 11 residues. V was cut by 6 bases and J by 3 bases, with 5 bases left in between.

The J gene is TRBJ2-5, the V gene TRBV19; 10 nucleotides match TRBD2. Looked up from germline, CDR1 is LNHDA and CDR2 is SQIVND (reference sequence). The CDR3 extends over 13 amino acids. Losses at the gene ends were 6 bases for V and 4 bases for J; bases not matched to a gene: 2. For the CDR3, the DNA is TGTGCCAGTAGGGCTAGCGGGGGAGAGACCCAGTACTTC. Amino acid sequence: CASRASGGETQYF.

V gene TRBV4-1 combines with J gene TRBJ1-1, with 11 bases matching TRBD1. With V trimmed by 4 bases and J by 5 bases, 3 bases remained unmatched. CDR3 length: 14 residues. Germline CDR1 and CDR2: MGHRA and YSYEKL. CDR3: CASSRGQGGTEAFF. Written as DNA, the CDR3 is TGCGCCAGCAGCCGGGGACAGGGGGGAACTGAAGCTTTCTTT.

V usage is TRBV7-9 and J usage is TRBJ2-7; a weak D match, TRBD1 (6 bases). Germline CDR1 and CDR2: SEHNR and FQNEAQ (reference sequence). V lost 1 base to trimming and J lost 0 bases, with 10 bases between them. The CDR3 runs to 15 residues. This CDR3 is CASSLGTELSYEQYF. The CDR3 DNA reads TGTGCCAGCAGCTTAGGGACAGAACTCTCCTACGAGCAGTACTTC.

The chain combines TRBV4-1 with TRBJ2-7; TRBD1 aligns across 7 bases. The germline V gene encodes CDR1 MGHRA and CDR2 YSYEKL. The V and J ends lost 6 bases and 3 bases, in that order; junction bases with no gene match: 14. The CDR3 loop spans 16 amino acids. In DNA form, the CDR3 reads TGCGCCAGCAGACTTACAACGACAGGGACGGGCTACGAGCAGTACTTC. Its protein is CASRLTTTGTGYEQYF.

V gene TRBV18 combines with J gene TRBJ2-2; D may be TRBD1 or TRBD2 (6 bases each). Deletions cut 8 bases from V and 5 bases from J, with 12 bases between. The CDR3 is 13 amino acids. Germline V gene sequence: CDR1 KGHSH, CDR2 LQKENI. CDR3 nucleotides: TGTGCCAGCGACGGGGGCACAACCGGGGAGCTGTTTTTT. As protein: CASDGGTTGELFF.

This chain uses TRBV5-6 with TRBJ1-2, with a weak D call TRBD1 (6 bases). From germline, CDR1 is SGHDT and CDR2 YYEEEE. Trimming removed 5 bases at V and 2 bases at J, with 10 bases between. CDR3 length equals 13 residues. CDR3 protein: CASSFTGNYGYTF. The CDR3 region has the DNA TGTGCCAGCAGTTTTACAGGGAACTATGGCTACACCTTC.

This sequence joins TRBV10-3 and TRBJ2-7; 9 bases match TRBD1. Germline V gene lookup returns CDR1 ENHRY and CDR2 SYGVKD. V shed 5 bases and J 2 bases; nucleotides not matched to a gene: 4. CDR3 length: 14 residues. CDR3 DNA sequence: TGTGCCATCAGTCCGGGACAGGGAACCTACGAGCAGTACTTC. It translates to CAISPGQGTYEQYF.

The V gene is TRBV3-1 (or the pseudogene TRBV3-2), the J gene TRBJ1-2; 9 bases line up with TRBD1. Germline V lookup: CDR1 LGHDT, CDR2 YNNKEL (reference sequence). After removal of 4 bases from V and 6 bases from J, the junction contained 6 bases not matched to a gene. The CDR3 has 14 amino acids. The CDR3 reads CASSLRQGVDGYTF. The CDR3 coding sequence is TGTGCCAGCAGCCTTCGACAGGGGGTGGATGGCTACACCTTC.

This sequence joins TRBV10-3 and TRBJ2-7; no clear D. The CDR3 has 14 amino acids. CDR1 and CDR2 from the germline V gene are ENHRY and SYGVKD. Trimming pared 0 bases from V and 6 bases from J, leaving 12 bases between. In DNA, the CDR3 is TGTGCCATCAGTGAGTCCCGAGATGCCGGCGAGCAGTACTTC. Residues: CAISESRDAGEQYF.

The chain joins TRBV7-8 to TRBJ2-5; 7 nucleotides match TRBD1. V gave up 6 bases and J gave up 5 bases; unmatched junction bases: 0. This CDR3 is 11 amino acids long. The germline V gene has CDR1 SGHVS and CDR2 FQNEAQ. CDR3 sequence (DNA): TGTGCCAGCAGGGACAGGGAGACCCAGTACTTC. It translates to CASRDRETQYF.

The genes are TRBV4-3 and TRBJ2-1; TRBD2 might be the D (7 bases). The CDR3 has 15 residues. CDR1 LGHNA and CDR2 YSLEER come from the germline V gene. V gave up 0 bases and J gave up 5 bases, with 11 bases separating them. This CDR3 reads CASSQDGGAHNEQFF. The CDR3 DNA is TGCGCCAGCAGCCAAGATGGGGGGGCCCACAATGAGCAGTTCTTC.

The chain carries TRBV7-9 and TRBJ2-7; D is perhaps TRBD1 (6 bases). The CDR3 loop spans 14 amino acids. Trimming pared 2 bases from V and 3 bases from J, leaving 11 bases between. The germline CDR1 and CDR2 sequences are SEHNR and FQNEAQ (reference sequence). The CDR3: CASSLSGQIYEQYF. The CDR3 DNA follows: TGTGCCAGCAGCTTATCAGGACAGATCTACGAGCAGTACTTC.